This TCR beta chain comes out of a study of identical twins. This clonotype was found many times. The donors were all healthy and Caucasian. Germline V CDR1 and CDR2: SGHVS, FQNEAQ. The CDR3 totals 14 residues. Trimming took 3 bases from V and 5 from J, leaving 13 bases between them. Via MiXCR, TCRdb re-called the 5' RACE reads, giving one row per CDR3 protein. The sample includes about 690,000 distinct CDR3 sequences, 6% to 6.5% of them seen just once. Sample: naive T cells sorted from blood. The chain employs TRBV7-8 and TRBJ2-5; D may be TRBD2 (6 bases). This receptor was obtained from a man between 18 and 35 years old in good health. In nucleotides, the CDR3 is TGTGCCAGCAGCTTCTTGACGGGACTTGAGACCCAGTACTTC. It specifies CASSFLTGLETQYF.